This is a list of T cell receptor beta chains from one sample in a study of CD8 T cells in Susac syndrome. TCRdb used MiXCR to reprocess the immunoSEQ multiplex PCR reads, holding one entry per CDR3 protein. Of 180,000 or so distinct CDR3 sequences in the sample, 90% to 95% were seen once. Sample: CD4+ T cells from PBMCs. The source is a human donor in good health. Both conserved end residues are trimmed from each CDR3. Each record gives: CDR3 protein, V gene, J gene.

ASSVDLGRENEKLF	TRBV9	TRBJ1-4
ASSTYRSPQH	TRBV12-3/TRBV12-4	TRBJ1-5
ASSDSDPMGEQF	TRBV5-6	TRBJ2-1
ASSGQGVTSPLH	TRBV4-2	TRBJ1-6
ASSPSGDTEAF	TRBV18	TRBJ1-1
ASSAGLAGYPMY	TRBV2	TRBJ2-5
SALDRGNGYT	TRBV20-1	TRBJ1-2
ASSLADSKGGEQF	TRBV7-9	TRBJ2-1
SAWTANTEAF	TRBV29-1	TRBJ1-1
SAKDGSYNSPLH	TRBV20-1	TRBJ1-6
SATGSETQY	TRBV20-1	TRBJ2-5
ASSLVDRPNQPQH	TRBV7-2	TRBJ1-5
ASSERENQPQH	TRBV10-2	TRBJ1-5
ASSLRGDRDAF	TRBV19	TRBJ1-1
ATSTGNTIY	TRBV15	TRBJ1-3
ASSFSPGGNQPQH	TRBV5-1	TRBJ1-5
ASSPATRAYEQY	TRBV18	TRBJ2-7
SARHPAGDEQF	TRBV20-1	TRBJ2-1
ASSQEAEGFGYT	TRBV3-1	TRBJ1-2
AMGHVVDTQY	TRBV10-3	TRBJ2-3
SVAAGGDTQY	TRBV29-1	TRBJ2-3
ATSRTVSYEQY	TRBV15	TRBJ2-7
ASSHPSDRVTDTQY	TRBV12-3/TRBV12-4	TRBJ2-3
ASSTEANYGYT	TRBV25-1	TRBJ1-2
ASSQDQAAVETQY	TRBV4-3	TRBJ2-5
SGQTGGNEQF	TRBV29-1	TRBJ2-1
ASSSPGSQH	TRBV28	TRBJ1-5
ASSQGPGLETQY	TRBV3-1	TRBJ2-5
SVGGRAVETQY	TRBV29-1	TRBJ2-5
SARIPPNTGELF	TRBV29-1	TRBJ2-2
ASRAGFGEQY	TRBV12-3/TRBV12-4	TRBJ2-7
ASSRPGRHEQF	TRBV19	TRBJ2-1
ASSVETANTEAF	TRBV9	TRBJ1-1
ASRLRQGGAYNSPLH	TRBV28	TRBJ1-6
ATSGYRDTAGPQH	TRBV15	TRBJ1-5
ASKDTASSYEQY	TRBV19	TRBJ2-7
ASSERTGMAF	TRBV25-1	TRBJ1-1
ASSRIYQTDLDGYT	TRBV4-3	TRBJ1-2
SATEGVGGEKLF	TRBV20-1	TRBJ1-4
ASSYSGSYEQY	TRBV6-5	TRBJ2-7
ASSFRGVEQF	TRBV5-6	TRBJ2-1
ATSRDSGQLF	TRBV15	TRBJ1-4
ASSQYHEQY	TRBV3-1	TRBJ2-7
SVTPGTSQETQY	TRBV29-1	TRBJ2-5
SARTGGNQPQH	TRBV20-1	TRBJ1-5
ATYDPSGGNTGELF	TRBV24-1	TRBJ2-2
ASTWSQETQY	TRBV2	TRBJ2-5